Described below is a single TCR beta chain sequence and its context. The sample comes from a study of blood T cell repertoires in COVID-19. Study-wide context: From the United States, Italy and Spain came samples of acute and convalescent COVID-19. T cells, B-cell-depleted T cells, or PBMCs supplied cDNA or gDNA.

CDR3 length equals 14 residues. The ends lost 5 bases at V and 12 bases at J; junction bases unmatched: 13. Per the germline V gene, CDR1 is MNHEY and CDR2 is SVGEGT. Methods used by the authors: Cell counts per sample came from amplifying reference gene primers. This table comes from immunoSEQ multiplex PCR, and its TCRdb copy is limited to in-frame clones, with some not included. Clonal size and the V and J genes are those of that table, whereas D and trimming came from the DNA. The data hold roughly 200,000 clones, with about 88% observed a single time. This chain uses TRBV6-2 or TRBV6-3 with TRBJ2-1, with 7 nucleotides matching TRBD2. Input material: peripheral blood. This sequence originates from a man aged 18 to 29 with active or convalescent COVID-19. The CDR3 DNA reads TGTGCCAGCAGTATACGACTAGCAGGGAAGGTGCAGTTCTTC. Translating gives CASSIRLAGKVQFF.